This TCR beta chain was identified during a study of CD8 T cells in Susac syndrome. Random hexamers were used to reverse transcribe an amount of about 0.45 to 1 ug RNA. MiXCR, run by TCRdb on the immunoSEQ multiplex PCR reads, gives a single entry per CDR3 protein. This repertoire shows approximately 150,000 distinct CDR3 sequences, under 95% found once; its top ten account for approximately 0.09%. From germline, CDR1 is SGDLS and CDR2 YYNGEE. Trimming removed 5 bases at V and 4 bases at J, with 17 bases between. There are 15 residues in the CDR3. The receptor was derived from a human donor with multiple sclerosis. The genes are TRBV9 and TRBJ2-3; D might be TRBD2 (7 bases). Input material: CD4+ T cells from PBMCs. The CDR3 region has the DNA TGTGCCAGCAGTCCTTGGGGGGGCGCGTCAGATACGCAGTATTTT. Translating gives CASSPWGGASDTQYF. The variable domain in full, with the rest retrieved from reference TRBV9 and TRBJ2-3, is DSGVTQTPKHLITATGQRVTLRCSPRSGDLSVYWYQQSLDQGLQFLIQYYNGEERAKGNILERFSAQQFPDLHSELNLSSLELGDSALYFCASSPWGGASDTQYFGPGTRLTVL.